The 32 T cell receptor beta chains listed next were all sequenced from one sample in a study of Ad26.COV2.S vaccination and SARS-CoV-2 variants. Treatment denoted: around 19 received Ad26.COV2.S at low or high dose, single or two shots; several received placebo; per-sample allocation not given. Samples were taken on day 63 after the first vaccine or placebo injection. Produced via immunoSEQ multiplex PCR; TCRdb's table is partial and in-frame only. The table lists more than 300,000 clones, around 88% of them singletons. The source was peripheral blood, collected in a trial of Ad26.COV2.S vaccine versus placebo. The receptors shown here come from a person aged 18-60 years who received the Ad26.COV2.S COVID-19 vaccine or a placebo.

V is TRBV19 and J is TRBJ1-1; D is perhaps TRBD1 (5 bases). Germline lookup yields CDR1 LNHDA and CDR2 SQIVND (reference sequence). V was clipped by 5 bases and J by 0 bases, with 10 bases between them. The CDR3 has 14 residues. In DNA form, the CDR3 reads TGTGCCAGTAGTCCGGGACGGATGAACACTGAAGCTTTCTTT. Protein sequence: CASSPGRMNTEAFF.

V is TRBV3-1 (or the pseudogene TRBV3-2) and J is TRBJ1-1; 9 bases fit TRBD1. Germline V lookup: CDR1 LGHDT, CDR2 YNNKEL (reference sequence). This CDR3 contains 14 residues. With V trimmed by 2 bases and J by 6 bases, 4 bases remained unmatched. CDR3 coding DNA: TGTGCCAGCAGCCAAAGCGACAGGGGGGCTGAAGCTTTCTTT. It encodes CASSQSDRGAEAFF.

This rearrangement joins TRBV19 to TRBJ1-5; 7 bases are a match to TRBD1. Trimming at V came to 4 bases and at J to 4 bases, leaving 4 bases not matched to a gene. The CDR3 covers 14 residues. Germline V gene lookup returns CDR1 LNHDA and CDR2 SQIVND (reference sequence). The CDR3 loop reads CASSTGTANQPQHF. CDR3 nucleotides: TGTGCCAGTAGTACCGGGACAGCAAATCAGCCCCAGCATTTT.

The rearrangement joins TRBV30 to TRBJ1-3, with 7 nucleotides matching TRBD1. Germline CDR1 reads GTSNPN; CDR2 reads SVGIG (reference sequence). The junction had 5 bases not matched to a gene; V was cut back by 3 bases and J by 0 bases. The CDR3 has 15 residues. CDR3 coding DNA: TGTGCCTGGAGGGCCTGGGACAGCTCTGGAAACACCATATATTTT. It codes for CAWRAWDSSGNTIYF.

The CDR3 protein is CASSLTASVKGTEAFF. CDR3 DNA: TGTGCCAGCAGCTTAACTGCCTCGGTCAAGGGCACTGAAGCTTTCTTT. This sequence joins TRBV7-9 and TRBJ1-1, with D hard to call. In germline, CDR1 is SEHNR, CDR2 FQNEAQ (reference sequence). Trimming left V 2 bases short and J 4 bases short, with 17 bases between. This CDR3 has 16 amino acids.

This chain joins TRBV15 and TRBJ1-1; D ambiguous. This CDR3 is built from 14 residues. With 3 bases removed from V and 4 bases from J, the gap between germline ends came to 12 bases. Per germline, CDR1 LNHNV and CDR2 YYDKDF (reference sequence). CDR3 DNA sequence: TGTGCCACCAGCAGTCTGATAGAAAGCACTGAAGCTTTCTTT. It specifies CATSSLIESTEAFF.

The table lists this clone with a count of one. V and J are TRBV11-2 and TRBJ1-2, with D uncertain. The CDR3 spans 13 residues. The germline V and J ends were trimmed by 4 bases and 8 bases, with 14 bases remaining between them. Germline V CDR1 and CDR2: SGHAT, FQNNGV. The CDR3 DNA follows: TGTGCCAGCAGCTCAGCGCAGGTCCGCGGCTACACCTTC. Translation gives CASSSAQVRGYTF.

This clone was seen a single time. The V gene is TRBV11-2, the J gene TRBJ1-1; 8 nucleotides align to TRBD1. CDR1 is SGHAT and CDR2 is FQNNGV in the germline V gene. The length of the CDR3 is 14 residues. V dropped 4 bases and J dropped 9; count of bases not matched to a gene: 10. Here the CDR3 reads CASSSDRADPQAFF. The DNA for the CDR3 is TGTGCCAGCAGCTCGGACAGGGCTGATCCCCAAGCTTTCTTT. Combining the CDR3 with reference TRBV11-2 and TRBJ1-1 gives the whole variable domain EAGVAQSPRYKIIEKRQSVAFWCNPISGHATLYWYQQILGQGPKLLIQFQNNGVVDDSQLPKDRFSAERLKGVDSTLKIQPAKLEDSAVYLCASSSDRADPQAFFGQGTRLTVV.

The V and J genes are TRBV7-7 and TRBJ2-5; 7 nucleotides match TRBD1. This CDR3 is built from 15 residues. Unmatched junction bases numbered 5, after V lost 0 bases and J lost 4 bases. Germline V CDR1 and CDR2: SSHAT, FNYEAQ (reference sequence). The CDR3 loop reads CASSLARQGSETQYF. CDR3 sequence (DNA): TGTGCCAGCAGCTTAGCAAGACAGGGATCAGAGACCCAGTACTTC.

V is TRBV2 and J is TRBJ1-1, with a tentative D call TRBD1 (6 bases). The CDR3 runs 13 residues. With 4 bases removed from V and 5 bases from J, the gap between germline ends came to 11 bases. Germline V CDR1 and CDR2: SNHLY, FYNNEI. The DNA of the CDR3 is TGTGCCAGCAGTGTAAGGGGGGCGACTGAAGCTTTCTTT. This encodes CASSVRGATEAFF.

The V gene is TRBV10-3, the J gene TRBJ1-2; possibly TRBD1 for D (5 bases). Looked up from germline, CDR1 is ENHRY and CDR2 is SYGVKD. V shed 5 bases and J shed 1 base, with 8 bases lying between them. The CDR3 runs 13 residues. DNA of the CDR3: TGTGCCATCAGTCCCAGGGATAACTATGGCTACACCTTC. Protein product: CAISPRDNYGYTF.

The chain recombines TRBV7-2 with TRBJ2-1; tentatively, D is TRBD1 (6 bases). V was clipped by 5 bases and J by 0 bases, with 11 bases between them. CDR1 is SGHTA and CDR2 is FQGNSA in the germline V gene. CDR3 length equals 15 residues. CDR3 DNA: TGTGCCAGCAGCAAAGACAGGTCCTCCTACAATGAGCAGTTCTTC. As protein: CASSKDRSSYNEQFF.

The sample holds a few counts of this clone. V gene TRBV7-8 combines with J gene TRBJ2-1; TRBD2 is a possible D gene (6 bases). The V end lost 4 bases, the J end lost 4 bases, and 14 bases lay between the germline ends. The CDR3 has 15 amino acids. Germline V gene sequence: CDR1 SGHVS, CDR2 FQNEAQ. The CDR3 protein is CASSSSGLIYNEQFF. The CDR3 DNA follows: TGTGCCAGCAGCTCCTCGGGACTTATATACAATGAGCAGTTCTTC. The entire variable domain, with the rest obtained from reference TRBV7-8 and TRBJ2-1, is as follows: GAGVSQSPRYKVAKRGQDVALRCDPISGHVSLFWYQQALGQGPEFLTYFQNEAQLDKSGLPSDRFFAERPEGSVSTLKIQRTQQEDSAVYLCASSSSGLIYNEQFFGPGTRLTVL.

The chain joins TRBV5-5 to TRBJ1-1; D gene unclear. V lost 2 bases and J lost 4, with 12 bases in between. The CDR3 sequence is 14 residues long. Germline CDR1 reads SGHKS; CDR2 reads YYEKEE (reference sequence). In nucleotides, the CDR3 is TGTGCCAGCAGCTTCCGGGGAATTCGCACTGAAGCTTTCTTT. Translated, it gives CASSFRGIRTEAFF.

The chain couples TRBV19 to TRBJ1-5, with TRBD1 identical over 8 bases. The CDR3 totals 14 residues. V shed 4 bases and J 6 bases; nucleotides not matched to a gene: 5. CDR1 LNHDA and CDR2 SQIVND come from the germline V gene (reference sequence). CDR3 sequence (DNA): TGTGCCAGTAGTACGCAGGGGGCTGCTCAGCCCCAGCATTTT. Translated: CASSTQGAAQPQHF.

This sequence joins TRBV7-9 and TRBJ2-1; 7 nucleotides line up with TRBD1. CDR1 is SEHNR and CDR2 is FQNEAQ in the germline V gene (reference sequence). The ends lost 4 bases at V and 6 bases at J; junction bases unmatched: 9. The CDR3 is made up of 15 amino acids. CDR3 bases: TGTGCCAGCAGCTCGACCGGGACAGTTTCCAATGAGCAGTTCTTC. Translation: CASSSTGTVSNEQFF.

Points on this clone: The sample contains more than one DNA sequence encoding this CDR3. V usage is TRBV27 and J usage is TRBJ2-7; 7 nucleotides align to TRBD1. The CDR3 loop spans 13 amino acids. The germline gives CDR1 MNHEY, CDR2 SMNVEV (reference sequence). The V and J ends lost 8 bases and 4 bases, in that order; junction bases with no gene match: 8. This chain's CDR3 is CASSRDRVYEQYF. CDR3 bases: TGTGCCAGCTCCCGAGACAGGGTTTACGAGCAGTACTTC.

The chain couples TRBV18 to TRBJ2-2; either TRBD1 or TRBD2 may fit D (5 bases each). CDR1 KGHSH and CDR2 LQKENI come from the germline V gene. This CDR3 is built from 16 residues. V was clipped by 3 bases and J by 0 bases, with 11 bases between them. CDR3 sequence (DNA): TGTGCCAGCTCACCTGAGGGGCTCACGAACACCGGGGAGCTGTTTTTT. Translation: CASSPEGLTNTGELFF.

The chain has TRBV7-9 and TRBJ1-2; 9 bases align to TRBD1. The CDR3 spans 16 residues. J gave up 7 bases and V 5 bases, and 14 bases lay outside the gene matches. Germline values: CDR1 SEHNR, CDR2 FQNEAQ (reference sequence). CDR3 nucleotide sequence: TGTGCCAGCAGCGCCCGGGACAGGGACTCGTCCAGTGGCTACACCTTC. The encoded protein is CASSARDRDSSSGYTF.

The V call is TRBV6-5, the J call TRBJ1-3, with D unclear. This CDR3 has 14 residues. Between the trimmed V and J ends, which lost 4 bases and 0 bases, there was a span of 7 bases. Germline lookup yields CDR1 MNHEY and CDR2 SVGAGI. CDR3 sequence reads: CASSLGISGNTIYF. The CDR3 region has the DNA TGTGCCAGCAGTTTAGGGATCTCTGGAAACACCATATATTTT.

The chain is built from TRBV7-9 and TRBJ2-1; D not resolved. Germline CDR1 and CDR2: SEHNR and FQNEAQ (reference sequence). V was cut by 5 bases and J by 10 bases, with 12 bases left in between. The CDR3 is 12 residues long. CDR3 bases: TGTGCCAGCAGCCCGCTAGTTGAGGAGCAGTTCTTC. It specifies CASSPLVEEQFF.

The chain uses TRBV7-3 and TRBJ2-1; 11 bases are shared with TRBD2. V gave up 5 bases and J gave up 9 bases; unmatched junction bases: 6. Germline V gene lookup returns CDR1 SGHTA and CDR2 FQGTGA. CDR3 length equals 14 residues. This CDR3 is CASSLSGGASEQFF. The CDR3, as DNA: TGTGCCAGCAGCCTTAGCGGGGGGGCTAGTGAGCAGTTCTTC.

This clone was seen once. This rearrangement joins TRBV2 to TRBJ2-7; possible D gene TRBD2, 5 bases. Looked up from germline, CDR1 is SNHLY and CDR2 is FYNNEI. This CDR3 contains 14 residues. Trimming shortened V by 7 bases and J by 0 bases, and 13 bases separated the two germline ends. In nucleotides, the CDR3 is TGTGCCAGCAATCGCGGGTCCAGCTCCTACGAGCAGTACTTC. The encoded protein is CASNRGSSSYEQYF.

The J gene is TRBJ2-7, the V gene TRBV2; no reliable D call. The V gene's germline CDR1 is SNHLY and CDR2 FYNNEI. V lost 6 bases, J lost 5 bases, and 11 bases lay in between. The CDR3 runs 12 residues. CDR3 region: CASRGTHHEQYF. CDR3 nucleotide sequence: TGTGCCAGCAGGGGTACCCACCACGAGCAGTACTTC.

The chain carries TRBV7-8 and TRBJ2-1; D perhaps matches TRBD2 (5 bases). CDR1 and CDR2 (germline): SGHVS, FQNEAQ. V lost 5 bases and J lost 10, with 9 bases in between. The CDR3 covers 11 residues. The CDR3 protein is CASSQEREQFF. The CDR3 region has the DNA TGTGCCAGCAGCCAGGAGCGGGAGCAGTTCTTC.

Here the CDR3 reads CASSFGITDTQYF. The DNA of the CDR3 is TGTGCCAGCAGTTTTGGCATCACAGATACGCAGTATTTT. The rearrangement links TRBV27 to TRBJ2-3; D remains unclear. The CDR3 is 13 residues long. V was shortened by 3 bases and J by 2 bases, with 6 bases between the two germline ends. Germline V gives CDR1 MNHEY, CDR2 SMNVEV (reference sequence).

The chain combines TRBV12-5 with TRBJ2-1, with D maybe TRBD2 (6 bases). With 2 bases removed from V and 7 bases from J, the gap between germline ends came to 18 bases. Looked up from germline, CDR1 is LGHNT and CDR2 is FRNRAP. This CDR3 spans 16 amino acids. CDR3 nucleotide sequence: TGTGCTAGTGGTTTGACCCTCGGGGGAAGTTCGAATGAGCAGTTCTTC. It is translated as CASGLTLGGSSNEQFF.

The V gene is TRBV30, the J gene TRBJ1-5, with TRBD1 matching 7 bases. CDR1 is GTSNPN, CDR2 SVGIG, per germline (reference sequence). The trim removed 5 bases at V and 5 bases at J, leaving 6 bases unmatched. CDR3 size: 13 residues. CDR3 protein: CAWADRADQPQHF. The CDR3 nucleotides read TGTGCCTGGGCCGACAGGGCAGATCAGCCCCAGCATTTT.

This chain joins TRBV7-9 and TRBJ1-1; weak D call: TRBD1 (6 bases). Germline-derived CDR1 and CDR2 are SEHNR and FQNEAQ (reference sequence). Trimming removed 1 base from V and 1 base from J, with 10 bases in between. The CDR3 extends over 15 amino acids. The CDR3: CASSLVVRGNTEAFF. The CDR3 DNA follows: TGTGCCAGCAGCTTAGTGGTCAGGGGGAACACTGAAGCTTTCTTT.

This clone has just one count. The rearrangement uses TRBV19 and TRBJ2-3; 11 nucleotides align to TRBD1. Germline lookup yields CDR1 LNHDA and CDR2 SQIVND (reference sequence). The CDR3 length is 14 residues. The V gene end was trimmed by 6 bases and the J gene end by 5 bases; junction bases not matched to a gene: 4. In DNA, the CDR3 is TGTGCCAGTAGACGGACAGGGGGCAGAGATACGCAGTATTTT. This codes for CASRRTGGRDTQYF.

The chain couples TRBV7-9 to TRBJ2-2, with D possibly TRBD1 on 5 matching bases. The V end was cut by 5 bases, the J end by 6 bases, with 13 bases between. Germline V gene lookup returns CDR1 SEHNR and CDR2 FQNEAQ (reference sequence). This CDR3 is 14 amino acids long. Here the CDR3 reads CASSTHRPAGELFF. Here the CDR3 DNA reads TGTGCCAGCAGCACTCACAGGCCCGCCGGGGAGCTGTTTTTT. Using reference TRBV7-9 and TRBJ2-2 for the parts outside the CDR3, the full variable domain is DTGVSQNPRHKITKRGQNVTFRCDPISEHNRLYWYRQTLGQGPEFLTYFQNEAQLEKSRLLSDRFSAERPKGSFSTLEIQRTEQGDSAMYLCASSTHRPAGELFFGEGSRLTVL.

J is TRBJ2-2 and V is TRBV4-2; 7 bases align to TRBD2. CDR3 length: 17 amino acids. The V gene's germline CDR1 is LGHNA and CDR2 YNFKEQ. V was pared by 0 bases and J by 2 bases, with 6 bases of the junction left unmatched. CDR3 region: CASSQDWSSGNTGELFF. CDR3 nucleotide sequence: TGTGCCAGCAGCCAAGATTGGTCTAGCGGAAACACCGGGGAGCTGTTTTTT.